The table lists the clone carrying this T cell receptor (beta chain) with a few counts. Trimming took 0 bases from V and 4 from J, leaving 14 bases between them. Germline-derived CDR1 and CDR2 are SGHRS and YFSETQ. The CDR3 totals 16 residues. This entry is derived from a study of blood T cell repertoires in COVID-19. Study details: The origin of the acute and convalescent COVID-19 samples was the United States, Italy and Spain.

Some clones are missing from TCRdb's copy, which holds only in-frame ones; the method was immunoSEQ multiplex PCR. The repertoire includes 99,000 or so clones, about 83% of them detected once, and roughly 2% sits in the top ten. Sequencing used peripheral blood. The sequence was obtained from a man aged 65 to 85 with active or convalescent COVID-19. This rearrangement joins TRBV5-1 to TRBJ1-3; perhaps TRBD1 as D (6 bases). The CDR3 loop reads CASSLAGQSRGNTIYF. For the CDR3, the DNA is TGCGCCAGCAGCTTGGCCGGACAGTCGAGAGGAAACACCATATATTTT.